The present TCR beta chain was sequenced within a study of blood T cell repertoires in COVID-19. The data were produced by immunoSEQ multiplex PCR, yet TCRdb's version contains in-frame clones alone and is incomplete. The table includes around 170,000 clones, 75% to 80% detected once. The CDR3 is 15 residues long. Germline loops: CDR1 SGHRS, CDR2 YFSETQ. Trimming took off 3 bases at V and 1 base at J, with 13 bases between the two ends. The sample holds a few counts of this clone. V is TRBV5-1 and J is TRBJ1-1; possible D gene TRBD1, 6 bases. The source material was peripheral blood. The sequence derives from an elderly woman with acute or convalescent COVID-19. The CDR3 sequence: CASSSGGGANTEAFF. In DNA, the CDR3 is TGCGCCAGCAGCTCTGGTGGGGGGGCGAACACTGAAGCTTTCTTT.